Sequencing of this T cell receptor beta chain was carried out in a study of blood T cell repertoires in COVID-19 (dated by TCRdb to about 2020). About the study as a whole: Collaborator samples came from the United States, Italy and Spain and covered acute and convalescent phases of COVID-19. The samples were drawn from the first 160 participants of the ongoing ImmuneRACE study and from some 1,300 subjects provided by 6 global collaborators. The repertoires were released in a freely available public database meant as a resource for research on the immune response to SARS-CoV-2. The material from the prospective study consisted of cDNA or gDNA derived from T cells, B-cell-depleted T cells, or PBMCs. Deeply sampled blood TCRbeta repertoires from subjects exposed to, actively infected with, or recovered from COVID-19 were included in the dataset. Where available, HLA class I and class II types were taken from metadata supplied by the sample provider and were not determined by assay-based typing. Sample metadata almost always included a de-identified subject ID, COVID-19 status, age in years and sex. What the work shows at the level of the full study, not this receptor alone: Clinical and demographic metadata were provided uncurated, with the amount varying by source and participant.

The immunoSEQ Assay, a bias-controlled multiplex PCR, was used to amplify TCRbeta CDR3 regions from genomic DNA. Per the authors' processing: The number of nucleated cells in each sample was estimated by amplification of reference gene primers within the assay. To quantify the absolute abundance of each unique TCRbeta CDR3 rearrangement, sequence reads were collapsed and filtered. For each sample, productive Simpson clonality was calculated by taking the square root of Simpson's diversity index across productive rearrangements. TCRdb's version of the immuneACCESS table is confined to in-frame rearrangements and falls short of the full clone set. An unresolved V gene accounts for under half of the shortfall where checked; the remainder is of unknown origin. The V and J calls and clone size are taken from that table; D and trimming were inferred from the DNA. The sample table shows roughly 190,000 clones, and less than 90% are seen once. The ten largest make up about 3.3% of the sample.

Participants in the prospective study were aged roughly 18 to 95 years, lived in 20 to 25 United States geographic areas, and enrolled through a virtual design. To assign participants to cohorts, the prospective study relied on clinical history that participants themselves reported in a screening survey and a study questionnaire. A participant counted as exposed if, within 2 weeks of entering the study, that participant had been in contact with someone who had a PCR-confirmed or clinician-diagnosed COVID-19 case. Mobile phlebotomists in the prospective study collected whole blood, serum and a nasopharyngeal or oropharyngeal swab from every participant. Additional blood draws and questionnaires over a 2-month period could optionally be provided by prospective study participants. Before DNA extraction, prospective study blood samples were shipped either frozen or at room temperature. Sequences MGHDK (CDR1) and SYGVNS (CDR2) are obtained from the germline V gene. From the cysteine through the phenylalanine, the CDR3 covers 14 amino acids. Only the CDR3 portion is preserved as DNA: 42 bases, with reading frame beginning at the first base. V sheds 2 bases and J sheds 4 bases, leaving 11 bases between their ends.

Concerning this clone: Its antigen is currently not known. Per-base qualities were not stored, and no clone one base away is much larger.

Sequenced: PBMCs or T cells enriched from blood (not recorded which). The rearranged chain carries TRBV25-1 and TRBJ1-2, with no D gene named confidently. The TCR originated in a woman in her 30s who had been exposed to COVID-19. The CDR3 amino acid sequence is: CASSEIRTAYGYTF. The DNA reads TGTGCCAGCAGTGAAATAAGAACAGCCTATGGCTACACCTTC.